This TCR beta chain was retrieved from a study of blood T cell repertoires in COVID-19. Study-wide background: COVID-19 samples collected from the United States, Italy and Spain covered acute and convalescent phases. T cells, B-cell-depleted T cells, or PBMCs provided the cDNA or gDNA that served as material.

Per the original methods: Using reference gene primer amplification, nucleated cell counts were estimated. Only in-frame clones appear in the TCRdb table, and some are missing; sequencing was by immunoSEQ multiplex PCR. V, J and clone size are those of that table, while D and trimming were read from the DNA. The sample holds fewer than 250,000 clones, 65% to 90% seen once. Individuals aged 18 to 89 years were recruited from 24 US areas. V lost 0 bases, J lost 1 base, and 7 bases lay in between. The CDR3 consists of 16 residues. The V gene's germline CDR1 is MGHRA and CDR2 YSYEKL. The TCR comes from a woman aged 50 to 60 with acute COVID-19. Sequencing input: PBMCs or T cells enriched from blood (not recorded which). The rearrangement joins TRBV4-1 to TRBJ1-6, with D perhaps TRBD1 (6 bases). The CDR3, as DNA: TGCGCCAGCAGCCAAGAGCAGGGGTCCTATAATTCACCCCTCCACTTT. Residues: CASSQEQGSYNSPLHF.